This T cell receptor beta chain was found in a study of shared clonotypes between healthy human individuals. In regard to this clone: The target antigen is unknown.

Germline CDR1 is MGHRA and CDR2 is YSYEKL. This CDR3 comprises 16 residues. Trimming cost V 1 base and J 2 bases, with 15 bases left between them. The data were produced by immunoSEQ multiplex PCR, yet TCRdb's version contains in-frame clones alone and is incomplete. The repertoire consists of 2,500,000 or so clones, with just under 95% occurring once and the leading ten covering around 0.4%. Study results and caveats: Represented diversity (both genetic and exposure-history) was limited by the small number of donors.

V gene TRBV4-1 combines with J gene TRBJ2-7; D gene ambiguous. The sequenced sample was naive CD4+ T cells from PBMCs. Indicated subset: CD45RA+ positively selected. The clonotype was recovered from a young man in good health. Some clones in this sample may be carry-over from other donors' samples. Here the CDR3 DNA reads TGCGCCAGCAGCCAAGCGATTCCCCCTAGGACCTACGAGCAGTACTTC. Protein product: CASSQAIPPRTYEQYF.